This T cell receptor (beta chain) was documented in a study of human T cells and chemical hapten exposure. Study-wide background: The cohort included alopecia areata under or over 50% scalp, totalis and universalis.

Unique molecular identifiers were affixed to discrete cDNA molecules within the library. TCRdb ran MiXCR on the RACE reads and lists one entry per CDR3 protein. The sample has around 57,000 distinct CDR3 sequences, 10% to 12% seen once. The study's findings and limits: Versus controls, significantly more large CDR3 similarity clusters arose from expanded TCRs.

The germline V and J ends were trimmed by 1 base and 1 base, with 11 bases remaining between them. Germline V gene data show CDR1 as SGHTA and CDR2 as FQGTGA. CDR3 length: 16 amino acids. As concerns this clonotype: Its antigen is as yet unknown.

Noted time point: pre-sensitization, week 0. The treatment denotes: therapeutic diphenylcyclopropenone sensitization with weekly scalp DPC. Blood sampling preceded each patch test application. J is TRBJ1-3 and V is TRBV7-3; D is undetermined. Specimen: whole blood, collected in connection with sensitization to the hapten diphenylcyclopropenone (DPC). The sequence was obtained from a woman aged 40 to 50 with alopecia areata. Some clones in this sample may be carry-over from other donors' samples. DNA for the CDR3: TGTGCCAGCAGCTTAAGGCCCGCTCCGTCTGGAAACACCATATATTTT. Protein product: CASSLRPAPSGNTIYF.